A selection of T cell receptor beta chains follows, all from one sample in a study of CD4 T cells in relation to SARS-CoV-2 and coronaviruses. For these TCRs, the target antigens are not known. Assay used: immunoSEQ multiplex PCR; TCRdb lists only in-frame clones, some missing. The repertoire includes approximately 24,000 clones, 60% to 85% of them detected once, and approximately 12% sits in the top ten. Sequencing was done on a sample of CD4+ T cells from PBMCs, cultured in vitro. Receptors originate from a human donor in good health. CDR3s include the opening cysteine and the closing phenylalanine or tryptophan. Each record gives: CDR3 DNA, CDR3 protein, D gene, clone size, J gene, V gene, CDR3 length. A D gene is named only where the DNA matches it firmly. Expanded clones are given a class, and other clones once, few, many or no size at all.

cdr3_nt: TGTGCCAGCAGCGTAGTACTAGCGGGAGTTGCCGGGGAGCTGTTTTTT
cdr3_aa: CASSVVLAGVAGELFF
d_call: TRBD2
clone_size: .
j_call: TRBJ2-2
v_call: TRBV9
cdr3_length: 16

cdr3_nt: TGCGCCAGCAGCCAGGAGGGGGGGACAGGGAACACTGAAGCTTTCTTT
cdr3_aa: CASSQEGGTGNTEAFF
d_call: TRBD1
clone_size: .
j_call: TRBJ1-1
v_call: TRBV4-1
cdr3_length: 16

cdr3_nt: TGTGCCAGCAGCTTGGTGGTGCGGTTAAGCTCCTACGAGCAGTACTTC
cdr3_aa: CASSLVVRLSSYEQYF
d_call: .
clone_size: few
j_call: TRBJ2-7
v_call: TRBV5-4
cdr3_length: 16

cdr3_nt: TGTGCCAGCAGTTACTATCCGCGGGGGGGGGAGACCCAGTACTTC
cdr3_aa: CASSYYPRGGETQYF
d_call: TRBD2
clone_size: .
j_call: TRBJ2-5
v_call: TRBV6-5
cdr3_length: 15

cdr3_nt: TGCGCCAGCAGCTTGGAACTGGGGACAGGTGCTACCGGGGAGCTGTTTTTT
cdr3_aa: CASSLELGTGATGELFF
d_call: TRBD1
clone_size: .
j_call: TRBJ2-2
v_call: TRBV5-1
cdr3_length: 17

cdr3_nt: TGTGCCACCTCGGAAAATGCAGATAGTAATGAAAAACTGTTTTTT
cdr3_aa: CATSENADSNEKLFF
d_call: .
clone_size: .
j_call: TRBJ1-4
v_call: TRBV10-3
cdr3_length: 15

cdr3_nt: TGCGCCAGCAGCCAATTCCTGGGACAGGGCTCTGGCTACACCTTC
cdr3_aa: CASSQFLGQGSGYTF
d_call: TRBD1
clone_size: .
j_call: TRBJ1-2
v_call: TRBV4-3
cdr3_length: 15

cdr3_nt: TGCAGCGACGACGGGACAGGACAGGGCTACACCTTC
cdr3_aa: CSDDGTGQGYTF
d_call: TRBD1
clone_size: .
j_call: TRBJ1-2
v_call: TRBV29-1
cdr3_length: 12

cdr3_nt: TGTGCCAGCAGCCGGACAGGGGGCATGTCCTACGAGCAGTACTTC
cdr3_aa: CASSRTGGMSYEQYF
d_call: TRBD1
clone_size: .
j_call: TRBJ2-7
v_call: TRBV7-2
cdr3_length: 15

cdr3_nt: TGTGCCAGCAGTTACTCGACCCTCACTAGCGGGAGGGCCAAAACGGACAATGAGCAGTTCTTC
cdr3_aa: CASSYSTLTSGRAKTDNEQFF
d_call: TRBD2
clone_size: .
j_call: TRBJ2-1
v_call: TRBV6-2/TRBV6-3
cdr3_length: 21

cdr3_nt: TGTGCCAGCAGCCCCCGGGACCCCTCTACTGAGTACTTC
cdr3_aa: CASSPRDPSTEYF
d_call: .
clone_size: .
j_call: TRBJ2-5
v_call: TRBV7-9
cdr3_length: 13

cdr3_nt: TGTGCCAGCAGTTTATTCCCTGCAGGGTTGGATTCACCCCTCCACTTT
cdr3_aa: CASSLFPAGLDSPLHF
d_call: .
clone_size: .
j_call: TRBJ1-6
v_call: TRBV27
cdr3_length: 16

cdr3_nt: TGTGCCACCACCCGGGGAGAGACCCAGTACTTC
cdr3_aa: CATTRGETQYF
d_call: .
clone_size: .
j_call: TRBJ2-5
v_call: TRBV6-5
cdr3_length: 11

cdr3_nt: TGTGCCTGGGGGTCGCGAGGAAGCATGAACACTGAAGCTTTCTTT
cdr3_aa: CAWGSRGSMNTEAFF
d_call: .
clone_size: .
j_call: TRBJ1-1
v_call: TRBV30
cdr3_length: 15

cdr3_nt: TGCGCCAGCAGCCAAGAAGAATGGACAGCCTATGGCTACACCTTC
cdr3_aa: CASSQEEWTAYGYTF
d_call: .
clone_size: .
j_call: TRBJ1-2
v_call: TRBV4-3
cdr3_length: 15

cdr3_nt: TGTGCCAGCAGCGTAGTGGGAGACCTAAGCACCGGGGAGCTGTTTTTT
cdr3_aa: CASSVVGDLSTGELFF
d_call: .
clone_size: few
j_call: TRBJ2-2
v_call: TRBV9
cdr3_length: 16

cdr3_nt: TGTGCCAGCAGAAAAGGGACTGCCTCGTCCAACACCGGGGAGCTGTTTTTT
cdr3_aa: CASRKGTASSNTGELFF
d_call: .
clone_size: .
j_call: TRBJ2-2
v_call: TRBV5-8
cdr3_length: 17

cdr3_nt: TGCGCCAGCAGCAGCTGGGCCAGCTCCTACGAGCAGTACTTC
cdr3_aa: CASSSWASSYEQYF
d_call: .
clone_size: .
j_call: TRBJ2-7
v_call: TRBV5-1
cdr3_length: 14

cdr3_nt: TGTGCCAGCAGTCCCGCGGGACTTCACCAAGAGACCCAGTACTTC
cdr3_aa: CASSPAGLHQETQYF
d_call: .
clone_size: .
j_call: TRBJ2-5
v_call: TRBV5-5
cdr3_length: 15

cdr3_nt: TGTGCCAGCAGCTTATTTGGTTATAATTCACCCCTCCACTTT
cdr3_aa: CASSLFGYNSPLHF
d_call: .
clone_size: few
j_call: TRBJ1-6
v_call: TRBV11-2
cdr3_length: 14

cdr3_nt: TGTGCCAGCAGCAAATGGGGTCTAGCGGGGGGGCAGACCGGGGAGCTGTTTTTT
cdr3_aa: CASSKWGLAGGQTGELFF
d_call: TRBD2
clone_size: .
j_call: TRBJ2-2
v_call: TRBV7-2
cdr3_length: 18

cdr3_nt: TGTGCCAGCAGTTACCAGCGCTCAGATACGCAGTATTTT
cdr3_aa: CASSYQRSDTQYF
d_call: .
clone_size: .
j_call: TRBJ2-3
v_call: TRBV6-2/TRBV6-3
cdr3_length: 13

cdr3_nt: TGTGCCATCAGTGAGTCAGGGACAGGGCTAGGGGACTACGAGCAGTACTTC
cdr3_aa: CAISESGTGLGDYEQYF
d_call: TRBD1
clone_size: .
j_call: TRBJ2-7
v_call: TRBV10-3
cdr3_length: 17

cdr3_nt: TGCGCCAGCAGCCAAGCCTCCCAACAGGGGGGCACTTCCTACGAGCAGTACTTC
cdr3_aa: CASSQASQQGGTSYEQYF
d_call: TRBD1
clone_size: .
j_call: TRBJ2-7
v_call: TRBV4-3
cdr3_length: 18

cdr3_nt: TGCGCCAGCAGCTCGCAGGGCACTGGAAACACCATATATTTT
cdr3_aa: CASSSQGTGNTIYF
d_call: .
clone_size: .
j_call: TRBJ1-3
v_call: TRBV5-1
cdr3_length: 14

cdr3_nt: TGTGCCAGCACCGACAGGGTTGGTTCACCCCTCCACTTT
cdr3_aa: CASTDRVGSPLHF
d_call: TRBD1
clone_size: few
j_call: TRBJ1-6
v_call: TRBV12-3/TRBV12-4
cdr3_length: 13

cdr3_nt: TGTGCCAGCAGCTTAGCGCCCGGGACAGGGGCGGATGGCTACACCTTC
cdr3_aa: CASSLAPGTGADGYTF
d_call: TRBD1
clone_size: .
j_call: TRBJ1-2
v_call: TRBV7-2
cdr3_length: 16

cdr3_nt: TGTGCCAGCAGCCAAGTTACAGGAACCTGGCGGAAATCCTACAATGAGCAGTTCTTC
cdr3_aa: CASSQVTGTWRKSYNEQFF
d_call: .
clone_size: .
j_call: TRBJ2-1
v_call: TRBV14
cdr3_length: 19

cdr3_nt: TGTGCCAGCAGCCCTACAAGGGGGTATGACACGCGCACAGATACGCAGTATTTT
cdr3_aa: CASSPTRGYDTRTDTQYF
d_call: .
clone_size: .
j_call: TRBJ2-3
v_call: TRBV7-9
cdr3_length: 18

cdr3_nt: TGTGCCAGCAGGGCTCCAGACTATGGCTACACCTTC
cdr3_aa: CASRAPDYGYTF
d_call: .
clone_size: .
j_call: TRBJ1-2
v_call: TRBV2
cdr3_length: 12

cdr3_nt: TGTGCCAGCAGCCAATCTAACGGCAATCAGCCCCAGCATTTT
cdr3_aa: CASSQSNGNQPQHF
d_call: .
clone_size: few
j_call: TRBJ1-5
v_call: TRBV16
cdr3_length: 14

cdr3_nt: TGTGCCAGCAGCTCCTCGGGATTCGAGGTGATCTCCTATGGCTACACCTTC
cdr3_aa: CASSSSGFEVISYGYTF
d_call: .
clone_size: .
j_call: TRBJ1-2
v_call: TRBV7-2
cdr3_length: 17

cdr3_nt: TGTGCCAGCACAGGGGGTAGCGGAGATACCGGGGAGCTGTTTTTT
cdr3_aa: CASTGGSGDTGELFF
d_call: .
clone_size: .
j_call: TRBJ2-2
v_call: TRBV3-1/TRBV3-2
cdr3_length: 15

cdr3_nt: TGCAGCGTCGTTGACGGCTGGGGCACAGATACGCAGTATTTT
cdr3_aa: CSVVDGWGTDTQYF
d_call: .
clone_size: .
j_call: TRBJ2-3
v_call: TRBV29-1
cdr3_length: 14

cdr3_nt: TGTGCCAGCAGCGTAGGGACCCGGGAATACAATGAGCAGTTCTTC
cdr3_aa: CASSVGTREYNEQFF
d_call: .
clone_size: .
j_call: TRBJ2-1
v_call: TRBV9
cdr3_length: 15

cdr3_nt: TGTGCCAGCAGCTTACGGGCCGATACTAGCGGGGGGCCCTACAATGAGCAGTTCTTC
cdr3_aa: CASSLRADTSGGPYNEQFF
d_call: TRBD2
clone_size: .
j_call: TRBJ2-1
v_call: TRBV7-2
cdr3_length: 19

cdr3_nt: TGTGCCAGCAGCTTGGAGCGGGACACTAGCACAGATACGCAGTATTTT
cdr3_aa: CASSLERDTSTDTQYF
d_call: .
clone_size: .
j_call: TRBJ2-3
v_call: TRBV5-6
cdr3_length: 16